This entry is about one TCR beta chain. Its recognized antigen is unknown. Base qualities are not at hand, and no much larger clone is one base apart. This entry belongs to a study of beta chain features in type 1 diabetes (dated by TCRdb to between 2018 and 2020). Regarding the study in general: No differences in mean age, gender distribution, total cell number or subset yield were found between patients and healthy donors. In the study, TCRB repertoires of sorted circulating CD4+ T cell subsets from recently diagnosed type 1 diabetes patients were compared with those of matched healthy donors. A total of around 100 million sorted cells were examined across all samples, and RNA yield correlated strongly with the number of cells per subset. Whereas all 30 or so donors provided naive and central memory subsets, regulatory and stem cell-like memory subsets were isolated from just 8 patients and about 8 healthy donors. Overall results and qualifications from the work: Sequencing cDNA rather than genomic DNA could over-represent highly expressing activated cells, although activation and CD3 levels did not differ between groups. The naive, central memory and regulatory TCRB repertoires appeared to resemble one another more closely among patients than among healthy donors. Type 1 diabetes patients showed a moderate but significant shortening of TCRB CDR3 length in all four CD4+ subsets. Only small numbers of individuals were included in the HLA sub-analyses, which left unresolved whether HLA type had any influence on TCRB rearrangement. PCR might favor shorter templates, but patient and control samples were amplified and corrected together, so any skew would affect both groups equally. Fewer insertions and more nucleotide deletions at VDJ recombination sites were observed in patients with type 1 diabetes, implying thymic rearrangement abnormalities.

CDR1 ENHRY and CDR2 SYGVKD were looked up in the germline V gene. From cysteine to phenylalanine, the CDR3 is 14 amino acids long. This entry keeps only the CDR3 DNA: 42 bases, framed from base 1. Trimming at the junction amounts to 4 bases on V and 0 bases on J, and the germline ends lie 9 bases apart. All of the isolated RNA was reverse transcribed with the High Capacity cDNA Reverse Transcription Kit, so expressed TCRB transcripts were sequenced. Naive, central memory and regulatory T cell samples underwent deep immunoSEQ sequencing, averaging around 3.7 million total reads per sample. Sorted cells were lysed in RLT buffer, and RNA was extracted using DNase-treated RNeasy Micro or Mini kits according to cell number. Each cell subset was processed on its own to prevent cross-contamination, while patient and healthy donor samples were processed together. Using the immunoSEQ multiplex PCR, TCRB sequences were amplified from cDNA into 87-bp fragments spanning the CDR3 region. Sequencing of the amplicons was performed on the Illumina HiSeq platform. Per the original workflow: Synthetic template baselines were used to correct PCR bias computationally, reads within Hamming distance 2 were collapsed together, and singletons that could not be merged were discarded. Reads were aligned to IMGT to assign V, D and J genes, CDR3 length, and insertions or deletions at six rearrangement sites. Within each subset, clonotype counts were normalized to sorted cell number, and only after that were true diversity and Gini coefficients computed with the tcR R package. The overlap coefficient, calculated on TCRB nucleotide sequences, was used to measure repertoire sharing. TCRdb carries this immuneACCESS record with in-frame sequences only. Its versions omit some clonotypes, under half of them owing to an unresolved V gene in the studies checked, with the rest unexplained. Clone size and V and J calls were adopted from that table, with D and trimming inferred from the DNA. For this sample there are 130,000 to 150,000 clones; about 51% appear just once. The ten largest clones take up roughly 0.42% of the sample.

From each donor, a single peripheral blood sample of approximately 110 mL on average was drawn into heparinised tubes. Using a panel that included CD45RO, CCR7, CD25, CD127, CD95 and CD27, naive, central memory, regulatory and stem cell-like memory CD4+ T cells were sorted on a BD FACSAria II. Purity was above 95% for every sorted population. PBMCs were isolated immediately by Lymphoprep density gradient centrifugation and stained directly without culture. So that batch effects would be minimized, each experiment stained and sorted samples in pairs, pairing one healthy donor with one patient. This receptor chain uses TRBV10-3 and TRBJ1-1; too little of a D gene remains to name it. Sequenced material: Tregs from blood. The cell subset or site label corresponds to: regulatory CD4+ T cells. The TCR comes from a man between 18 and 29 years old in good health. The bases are TGTGCCATCAGTGCACAGAGTATGAACACTGAAGCTTTCTTT. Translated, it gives CAISAQSMNTEAFF.